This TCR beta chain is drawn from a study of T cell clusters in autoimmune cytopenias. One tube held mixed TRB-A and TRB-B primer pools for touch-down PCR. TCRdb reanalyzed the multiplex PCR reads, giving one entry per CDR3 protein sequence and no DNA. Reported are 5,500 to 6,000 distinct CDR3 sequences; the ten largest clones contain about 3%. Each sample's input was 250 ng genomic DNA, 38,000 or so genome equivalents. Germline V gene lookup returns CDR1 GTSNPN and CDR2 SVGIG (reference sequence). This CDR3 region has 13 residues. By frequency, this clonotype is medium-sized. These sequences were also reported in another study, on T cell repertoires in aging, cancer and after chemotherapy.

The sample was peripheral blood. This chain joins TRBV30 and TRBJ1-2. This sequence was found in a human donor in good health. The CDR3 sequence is CACTRTEGYGYTF.